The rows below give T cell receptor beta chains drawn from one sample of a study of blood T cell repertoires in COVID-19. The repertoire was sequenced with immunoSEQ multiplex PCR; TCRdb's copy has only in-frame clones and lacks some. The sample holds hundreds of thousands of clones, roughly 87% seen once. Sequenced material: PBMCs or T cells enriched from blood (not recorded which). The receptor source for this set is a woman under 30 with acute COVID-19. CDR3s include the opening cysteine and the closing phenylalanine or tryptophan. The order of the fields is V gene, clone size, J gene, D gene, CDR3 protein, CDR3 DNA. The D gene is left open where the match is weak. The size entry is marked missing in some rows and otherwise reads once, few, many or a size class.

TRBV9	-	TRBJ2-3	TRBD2	CASSVAAGGHTDTQYF	TGTGCCAGCAGCGTAGCAGCGGGGGGGCATACAGATACGCAGTATTTT
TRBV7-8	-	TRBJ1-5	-	CASSFGSRGNQPQHF	TGTGCCAGCAGCTTTGGGTCACGAGGGAATCAGCCCCAGCATTTT
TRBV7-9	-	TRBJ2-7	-	CASSLGQGNEQYF	TGTGCCAGCAGCTTAGGGCAGGGGAACGAGCAGTACTTC
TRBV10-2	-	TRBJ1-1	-	CASGGGENTEAFF	TGCGCCAGCGGAGGGGGGGAGAACACTGAAGCTTTCTTT
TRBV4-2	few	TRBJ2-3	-	CASLGGTDTQYF	TGTGCCAGCCTAGGGGGAACAGATACGCAGTATTTT
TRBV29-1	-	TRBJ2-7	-	CSVEAGADYEQYF	TGCAGCGTTGAGGCGGGGGCAGATTACGAGCAGTACTTC
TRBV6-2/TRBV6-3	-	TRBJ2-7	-	CASSYSNWASYEQYF	TGTGCCAGCAGTTACTCCAATTGGGCGAGCTACGAGCAGTACTTC
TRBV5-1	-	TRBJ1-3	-	CASSLRKGGAGNTIYF	TGCGCCAGCAGCTTGAGGAAAGGGGGTGCAGGAAACACCATATATTTT
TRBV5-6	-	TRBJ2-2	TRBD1	CASSFPRQGGDTGELFF	TGTGCCAGCAGCTTTCCCCGACAGGGGGGCGACACCGGGGAGCTGTTTTTT
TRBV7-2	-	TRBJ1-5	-	CASSERQGNQPQHF	TGTGCCAGCAGTGAAAGACAGGGCAATCAGCCCCAGCATTTT
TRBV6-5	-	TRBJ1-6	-	CASRAAPYNSPLHF	TGTGCCAGCAGAGCTGCCCCCTATAATTCACCCCTCCACTTT
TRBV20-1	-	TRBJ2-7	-	CSARGGYEQYF	TGCAGTGCTAGGGGGGGCTACGAGCAGTACTTC
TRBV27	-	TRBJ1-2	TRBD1	CASRPSGGGASGYGYTF	TGTGCCAGCAGACCCAGCGGAGGGGGCGCCTCGGGCTATGGCTACACCTTC
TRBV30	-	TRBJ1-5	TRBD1	CAWSEPDRGHQPQHF	TGTGCCTGGAGTGAACCGGACAGGGGGCATCAGCCCCAGCATTTT
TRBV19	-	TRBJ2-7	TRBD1	CASSMVGQPADEQYF	TGTGCCAGTAGTATGGTGGGACAGCCAGCTGACGAGCAGTACTTC
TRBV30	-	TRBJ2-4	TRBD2	CAWSQGAGVKNIQYF	TGTGCCTGGAGTCAGGGAGCGGGAGTCAAAAACATTCAGTACTTC
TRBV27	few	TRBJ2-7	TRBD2	CASSPRWTSGSTSEQYF	TGTGCCAGCAGTCCGCGCTGGACTAGCGGGAGCACGTCCGAGCAGTACTTC
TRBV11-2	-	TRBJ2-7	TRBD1	CASSTSGTGVSYEQYF	TGTGCCAGCAGCACATCCGGGACAGGGGTGTCCTACGAGCAGTACTTC
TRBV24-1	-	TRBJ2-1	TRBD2	CATSDQGFGGGRYNEQFF	TGTGCCACCAGTGATCAGGGCTTCGGGGGAGGGCGGTACAATGAGCAGTTCTTC
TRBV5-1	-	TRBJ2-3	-	CASSPGQSLFSTDTQYF	TGCGCCAGCAGCCCGGGACAAAGCTTGTTCAGCACAGATACGCAGTATTTT
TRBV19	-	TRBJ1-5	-	CASKWWGHGNQPQHF	TGTGCCAGTAAGTGGTGGGGACACGGCAATCAGCCCCAGCATTTT
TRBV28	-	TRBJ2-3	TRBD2	CASLLAGKIDTQYF	TGTGCCAGCCTCTTAGCGGGAAAGATTGATACGCAGTATTTT
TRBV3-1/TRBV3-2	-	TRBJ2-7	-	CASSQSGQTLLYEQYF	TGTGCCAGCAGCCAAAGCGGACAGACCCTCCTTTACGAGCAGTACTTC
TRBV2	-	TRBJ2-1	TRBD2	CASSEASGRGGGEQFF	TGTGCCAGCAGTGAAGCTAGCGGGAGAGGAGGAGGTGAGCAGTTCTTC
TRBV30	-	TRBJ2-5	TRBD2	CAWSVGLAGGPETQYF	TGTGCCTGGAGTGTAGGTCTAGCGGGGGGCCCAGAGACCCAGTACTTC
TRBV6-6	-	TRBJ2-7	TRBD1	CASSKIGTGVSEQYF	TGTGCCAGCAGTAAGATCGGGACAGGGGTCTCCGAGCAGTACTTC
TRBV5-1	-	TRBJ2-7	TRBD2	CASSLKFAGGDEQYF	TGCGCCAGCAGCTTGAAATTCGCGGGGGGAGACGAGCAGTACTTC
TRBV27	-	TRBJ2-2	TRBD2	CASSSTGTSGTGELFF	TGTGCCAGCAGTTCTACTGGGACTAGCGGTACCGGGGAGCTGTTTTTT
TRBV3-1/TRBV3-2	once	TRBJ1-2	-	CASTITSVGIYGYTF	TGTGCCAGCACCATTACTTCTGTCGGGATATATGGCTACACCTTC
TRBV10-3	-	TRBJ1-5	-	CAIKNSGGNQPQHF	TGTGCCATCAAAAATTCGGGGGGCAATCAGCCCCAGCATTTT
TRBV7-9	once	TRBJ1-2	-	CASSLVGGSLHYGYTF	TGTGCCAGCAGCTTAGTAGGCGGCTCCCTGCACTATGGCTACACCTTC
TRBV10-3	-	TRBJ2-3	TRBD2	CAISETSGRADTQYF	TGTGCCATCAGTGAGACTAGCGGGAGGGCAGATACGCAGTATTTT
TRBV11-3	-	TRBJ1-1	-	CASSLTGESTEAFF	TGTGCCAGCAGCTTAACCGGGGAAAGCACTGAAGCTTTCTTT
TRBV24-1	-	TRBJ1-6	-	CATSDTLESSYNSPLHF	TGTGCCACCAGTGATACCCTCGAGAGCTCCTATAATTCACCCCTCCACTTT
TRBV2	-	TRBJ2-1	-	CASSGVAYNEQFF	TGTGCCAGCAGTGGCGTCGCCTACAATGAGCAGTTCTTC
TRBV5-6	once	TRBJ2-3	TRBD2	CASSFWLAGEGDTQYF	TGTGCCAGCAGCTTTTGGCTAGCGGGAGAGGGAGATACGCAGTATTTT
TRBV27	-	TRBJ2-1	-	CASSLSSGDTYNEQFF	TGTGCCAGCAGTTTATCAAGCGGAGATACCTACAATGAGCAGTTCTTC
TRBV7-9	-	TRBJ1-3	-	CASSLDPPGPAGNTIYF	TGTGCCAGCAGCTTAGATCCCCCAGGGCCCGCTGGAAACACCATATATTTT
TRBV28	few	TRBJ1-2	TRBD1	CASSLSGQGARGFGYTF	TGTGCCAGCAGTTTATCCGGACAGGGTGCCAGGGGTTTTGGCTACACCTTC
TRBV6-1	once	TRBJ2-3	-	CASSVAQTFTDTQYF	TGTGCCAGCAGTGTAGCACAGACGTTCACAGATACGCAGTATTTT
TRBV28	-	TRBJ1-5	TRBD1	CASSTGGFDSNQPQHF	TGTGCCAGCAGTACAGGGGGCTTCGATAGCAATCAGCCCCAGCATTTT
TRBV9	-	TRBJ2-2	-	CASSGQNTGELFF	TGTGCCAGCAGCGGACAGAACACCGGGGAGCTGTTTTTT
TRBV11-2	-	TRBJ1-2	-	CASSFYREANYGYTF	TGTGCCAGCAGCTTCTACAGGGAAGCTAACTATGGCTACACCTTC
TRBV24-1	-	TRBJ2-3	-	CATSAAGSTDTQYF	TGTGCCACCAGTGCCGCAGGGAGCACAGATACGCAGTATTTT
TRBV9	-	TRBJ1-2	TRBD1	CASSPRQGLFANYGYTF	TGTGCCAGCAGCCCCAGACAGGGTTTGTTTGCTAACTATGGCTACACCTTC
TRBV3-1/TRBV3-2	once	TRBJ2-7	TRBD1	CASSPASGGYEQYF	TGTGCCAGCAGCCCAGCCTCAGGGGGCTACGAGCAGTACTTC
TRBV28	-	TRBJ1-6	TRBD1	CASSFGTGRSPLHF	TGTGCCAGCAGCTTCGGGACAGGGAGATCACCCCTCCACTTT
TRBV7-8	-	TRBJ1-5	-	CASSLVRDMREPQHF	TGTGCCAGCAGCTTAGTACGGGATATGAGAGAGCCCCAGCATTTT
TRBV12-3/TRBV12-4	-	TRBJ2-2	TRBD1	CASRPQGTGELFF	TGTGCCAGCAGACCACAGGGGACCGGGGAGCTGTTTTTT
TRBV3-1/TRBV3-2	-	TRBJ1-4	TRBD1	CASSRGQGFEKLFF	TGTGCCAGCAGCCGAGGACAGGGCTTTGAAAAACTGTTTTTT
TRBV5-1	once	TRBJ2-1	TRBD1	CASSPGPGQGTYNEQFF	TGCGCCAGCAGCCCGGGCCCGGGACAGGGGACTTACAATGAGCAGTTCTTC